What follows are 32 T cell receptor beta chains derived from one specimen sequenced in a study of identical twins. Each CDR3 protein is one row after TCRdb ran MiXCR on the 5' RACE reads. This table has around 370,000 distinct CDR3 sequences, around 9.7% appearing once. Material for sequencing was naive T cells sorted from blood. The receptors come from a woman in her 50s in good health.

The CDR3 reads CASSPGTGGFTDTQYF. CDR3 in DNA: TGCGCCAGCAGCCCAGGGACAGGGGGCTTCACAGATACGCAGTATTTT. This chain uses TRBV5-1 with TRBJ2-3, with TRBD1 matching over 12 bases. J was trimmed by 2 bases and V by 4 bases; bases with no gene match: 5. The CDR3 length is 16 residues. From germline, CDR1 is SGHRS and CDR2 YFSETQ.

In its sample, this clonotype was seen a few times. The rearrangement uses TRBV5-5 and TRBJ2-7; TRBD2 might be the D (6 bases). V was pared by 3 bases and J by 2 bases, with 15 bases between. Germline CDR1 and CDR2: SGHKS and YYEKEE (reference sequence). CDR3 size: 15 residues. The CDR3 coding sequence is TGTGCCAGCAGCTGGGGGACTTCGTGGGCCTACGAGCAGTACGTC. Residues: CASSWGTSWAYEQYV.

This chain links TRBV30 with TRBJ2-3, with no clear D. Trimming left V 4 bases short and J 0 bases short, with 11 bases between. Germline CDR1 and CDR2: GTSNPN and SVGIG (reference sequence). The CDR3 covers 14 residues. This chain's CDR3 is CAWKASTSTDTQYF. As DNA, the CDR3 is TGTGCCTGGAAGGCGAGTACCAGCACAGATACGCAGTATTTT.

This clonotype was observed a handful of times. The chain is built from TRBV27 and TRBJ2-3; D gene ambiguous. Germline assignment: CDR1 MNHEY and CDR2 SMNVEV (reference sequence). V gave up 6 bases and J gave up 0 bases, with 4 bases separating them. This CDR3 comprises 12 residues. CDR3 in DNA: TGTGCCAGCAGGTATAGCACAGATACGCAGTATTTT. Encoded protein: CASRYSTDTQYF.

This clonotype was observed at least ten times. CDR3 sequence: CASSLVGGTAYEQYF. The CDR3 DNA reads TGTGCCAGCAGCTTAGTAGGCGGGACTGCCTACGAGCAGTACTTC. The chain employs TRBV7-2 and TRBJ2-7, with D perhaps matching TRBD2 (6 bases). V gave up 1 base and J gave up 2 bases, with 12 bases separating them. CDR1 and CDR2 (germline): SGHTA, FQGNSA. The CDR3 length is 15 residues.

In its sample, this clonotype was seen many times. The V gene is TRBV29-1, the J gene TRBJ2-3, with TRBD2 identical over 12 bases. Trimming removed 7 bases from V and 5 bases from J; junction bases left unmatched: 7. The CDR3 contains 14 residues. From germline, CDR1 is SQVTM and CDR2 ANQGSEA. The CDR3 spells CSGQTSGRGDTQYF. The DNA for the CDR3 is TGCAGCGGACAGACTAGCGGGAGAGGAGATACGCAGTATTTT.

Details on this clonotype: The CDR3 does not close with the conserved phenylalanine or tryptophan, likely indicating a read error. The rearrangement links TRBV7-2 to TRBJ2-7; the D gene could be TRBD1 or TRBD2 (6 bases each). Germline V CDR1 and CDR2: SGHTA, FQGNSA. Trimming removed 3 bases at V and 1 base at J, with 13 bases between. The CDR3 length is 15 residues. In nucleotides, the CDR3 is TGTGCCAGCAGCTTGAGGGGGGCCCTTTCCTACGAGCAGTACCTC. Protein product: CASSLRGALSYEQYL.

In its sample, this clonotype was seen many times. The junction departs from germline at one end; a sequencing error may be responsible. The genes are TRBV5-1 and TRBJ2-1; 14 bases agree with TRBD2. Per the germline V gene, CDR1 is SGHRS and CDR2 is YFSETQ. There are 14 residues in the CDR3. CDR3 sequence (DNA): TGCGCCAGCAGCGGGGGACTAGCGGGAGAGAGTAGTCTCTTC. As protein: CASSGGLAGESSLF. Combining the CDR3 with reference TRBV5-1 and TRBJ2-1 gives the whole variable domain KAGVTQTPRYLIKTRGQQVTLSCSPISGHRSVSWYQQTPGQGLQFLFEYFSETQRNKGNFPGRFSGRQFSNSRSEMNVSTLELGDSALYLCASSGGLAGESSLFGPGTRLTVL.

This clonotype was counted only a few times. The chain carries TRBV12-3 or TRBV12-4 and TRBJ2-2; TRBD2 agrees at 8 bases. Trimming cost V 5 bases and J 7 bases; bases outside gene matches: 6. The CDR3 loop spans 14 amino acids. CDR3 sequence: CASSPLAGRGELFF. The CDR3 DNA sequence: TGTGCCAGCAGTCCTTTAGCGGGACGCGGGGAGCTGTTTTTT.

This rearrangement joins TRBV4-1 to TRBJ1-1, with a tentative D call TRBD1 (5 bases). Looked up from germline, CDR1 is MGHRA and CDR2 is YSYEKL. The CDR3 has 17 residues. Deletions cut 0 bases from V and 1 base from J, with 15 bases between. The CDR3 protein is CASSQDPRGESNTEAFF. DNA for the CDR3: TGCGCCAGCAGCCAAGATCCGAGGGGAGAGTCGAACACTGAAGCTTTCTTT.

The rearrangement links TRBV5-5 to TRBJ2-7, with D perhaps matching TRBD1 (6 bases). This CDR3 has 13 residues. V shed 3 bases and J shed 3 bases, with 10 bases lying between them. Germline V gives CDR1 SGHKS, CDR2 YYEKEE (reference sequence). This chain's CDR3 is CASSWGLIYEQYV. The DNA of the CDR3 is TGTGCCAGCAGCTGGGGGCTTATCTACGAGCAGTACGTC.

This clonotype was counted at least ten times. This chain links TRBV3-1 with TRBJ2-1; possible D gene TRBD2, 6 bases. The V end lost 0 bases, the J end lost 9 bases, and 21 bases lay between the germline ends. There are 17 residues in the CDR3. CDR1 is LGHDT and CDR2 is YNNKEL in the germline V gene (reference sequence). The DNA of the CDR3 is TGTGCCAGCAGCCAAGAGAGGAGGCCGGGAGTCTTTCCTGAGCAGTTCTTC. It translates to CASSQERRPGVFPEQFF.

This clonotype was seen many times. The chain couples TRBV5-1 to TRBJ1-1, with 8 bases fitting TRBD1. CDR1 and CDR2 from the germline V gene are SGHRS and YFSETQ. V lost 4 bases to trimming and J lost 3 bases; unmatched junction nucleotides: 8. The CDR3 length is 15 residues. DNA for the CDR3: TGCGCCAGCAGCACCAGGACAGGGCGAGACACTGAAGCTTTCTTT. It codes for CASSTRTGRDTEAFF.

In its sample, this clonotype was seen many times. V and J are TRBV9 and TRBJ2-3, with D perhaps matching TRBD2 (6 bases). The CDR3 is made up of 16 amino acids. Per the germline V gene, CDR1 is SGDLS and CDR2 is YYNGEE. The V end was cut by 3 bases, the J end by 1 base, with 15 bases between. The CDR3 spells CASSASGLPRTDTQYF. The CDR3 bases are TGTGCCAGCAGCGCTTCGGGACTCCCCCGCACAGATACGCAGTATTTT.

This clonotype was counted between two and nine times. CDR3 region: CASSQEGSTGELFF. DNA for the CDR3: TGTGCCAGCAGCCAAGAGGGCAGTACCGGGGAGCTGTTTTTT. The chain couples TRBV3-1 to TRBJ2-2; D ambiguous. CDR3 size: 14 residues. Germline V gene data show CDR1 as LGHDT and CDR2 as YNNKEL (reference sequence). V dropped 0 bases and J dropped 5 bases, with 7 bases sitting between them.

The J gene is TRBJ2-2, the V gene TRBV29-1; no definite D call. The CDR3 extends over 12 amino acids. CDR1 and CDR2 from the germline V gene are SQVTM and ANQGSEA. V was cut by 4 bases and J by 7 bases, with 10 bases left in between. The CDR3 region is CSVGPGVGELFF. CDR3 nucleotides: TGCAGCGTTGGCCCGGGTGTCGGGGAGCTGTTTTTT.

This clonotype was detected many times. The rearrangement uses TRBV12-3 or TRBV12-4 and TRBJ2-7; 11 bases are a match to TRBD2. There are 14 residues in the CDR3. The trim removed 6 bases at V and 3 bases at J, leaving 4 bases unmatched. The CDR3: CASRRLAGNYEQYV. CDR3 coding DNA: TGTGCCAGCAGGAGACTAGCGGGAAACTACGAGCAGTACGTC.

This chain connects TRBV6-5 to TRBJ2-2; 9 positions agree with TRBD1. The V and J ends lost 7 bases and 5 bases, in that order; junction bases with no gene match: 5. The V gene's germline CDR1 is MNHEY and CDR2 SVGAGI. The length of the CDR3 is 14 residues. The CDR3 loop reads CASKKTGGTGELFF. The CDR3 nucleotides read TGTGCCAGCAAAAAGACAGGGGGAACCGGGGAGCTGTTTTTT.

The chain employs TRBV5-6 and TRBJ2-1, with TRBD2 as a possible D gene (7 bases). The CDR3 is 15 residues long. The ends were cut back, 5 bases at V and 5 bases at J, with 17 bases in the middle. Germline assignment: CDR1 SGHDT and CDR2 YYEEEE. For the CDR3, the DNA is TGTGCCAGCAGTTGGGGGGGGCTAGCGGACAATGAGCAGTTCTTC. Protein sequence: CASSWGGLADNEQFF.

This clonotype was counted many times. The gene calls are TRBV29-1 and TRBJ2-1; no clear D gene. V lost 5 bases and J 6 bases, leaving 8 bases between the germline ends. The germline CDR1 and CDR2 sequences are SQVTM and ANQGSEA. CDR3 size: 11 residues. The chain's CDR3 is CSVTQFNEQFF. CDR3 nucleotides: TGCAGCGTTACCCAATTCAATGAGCAGTTCTTC.

The rearrangement joins TRBV25-1 to TRBJ2-7; 13 positions match TRBD2. The CDR3 spans 17 residues. CDR1 is MGHDK and CDR2 is SYGVNS in the germline V gene. V lost 2 bases, J lost 2 bases, and 6 bases stayed unmatched. The CDR3 is CASSEVRGTSGAYEQYF. The CDR3 DNA sequence: TGTGCCAGCAGTGAAGTCAGGGGGACTAGCGGGGCCTACGAGCAGTACTTC.

This clonotype was observed at least ten times. This chain uses TRBV5-1 with TRBJ2-7, with D perhaps matching TRBD2 (5 bases). The CDR3 contains 15 residues. Looked up from germline, CDR1 is SGHRS and CDR2 is YFSETQ. Trimming left V 2 bases short and J 7 bases short, with 19 bases between. Here the CDR3 reads CASSLDLDGKLEQYV. In DNA form, the CDR3 reads TGCGCCAGCAGCTTAGACCTAGACGGGAAGTTGGAGCAGTACGTC.

This clonotype was found many times. This rearrangement joins TRBV10-3 to TRBJ1-5; no clear D gene. The CDR3 has 14 residues. Trimming pared 6 bases from V and 0 bases from J, leaving 9 bases between. Germline V lookup: CDR1 ENHRY, CDR2 SYGVKD. The CDR3 reads CAISGADSNQPQHF. CDR3 DNA: TGTGCCATCAGCGGCGCGGATAGCAATCAGCCCCAGCATTTT.

The genes are TRBV12-3 or TRBV12-4 and TRBJ1-2; D is undetermined. Trimming shortened V by 4 bases and J by 8 bases, and 11 bases separated the two germline ends. The CDR3 runs 12 residues. CDR3 DNA sequence: TGTGCCAGCAGTTCCAGACTGGGAGGCTACACCTTC. As protein: CASSSRLGGYTF.

CDR3 bases: TGTGCCAGCAGCCAATATAACGGAGCTTTCTTT. It translates to CASSQYNGAFF. V gene TRBV11-2 combines with J gene TRBJ1-1; no firm D call. This CDR3 is 11 amino acids long. With 5 bases removed from V and 10 bases from J, the gap between germline ends came to 11 bases. Germline CDR1 and CDR2: SGHAT and FQNNGV.

The J gene is TRBJ2-2, the V gene TRBV4-1; D unresolved. V shed 0 bases and J shed 6 bases, with 23 bases lying between them. The CDR3 extends over 19 amino acids. The germline gives CDR1 MGHRA, CDR2 YSYEKL. CDR3 residues: CASSQDLPLSRIVAGELFF. The CDR3, as DNA: TGCGCCAGCAGCCAAGATCTCCCCCTATCCAGGATAGTCGCCGGGGAGCTGTTTTTT.

The rearrangement links TRBV10-2 to TRBJ1-4, with D uncertain. Trimming took 0 bases from V and 12 from J, leaving 11 bases between them. Germline assignment: CDR1 WSHSY and CDR2 SAAADI. The CDR3 loop spans 13 amino acids. CDR3 amino acids: CASSESWGWELFF. In DNA form, the CDR3 reads TGCGCCAGCAGTGAGTCGTGGGGTTGGGAACTGTTTTTT.

This clonotype came up a few times. The chain combines TRBV9 with TRBJ2-3, with 9 bases fitting TRBD1. The CDR3 sequence is 15 residues long. Germline V gives CDR1 SGDLS, CDR2 YYNGEE. J gave up 5 bases and V 3 bases, and 7 bases lay outside the gene matches. The CDR3 loop reads CASSALQGAGDTQYF. CDR3 DNA sequence: TGTGCCAGCAGCGCACTACAGGGGGCGGGAGATACGCAGTATTTT. Full variable domain (missing parts from reference TRBV9 and TRBJ2-3): DSGVTQTPKHLITATGQRVTLRCSPRSGDLSVYWYQQSLDQGLQFLIQYYNGEERAKGNILERFSAQQFPDLHSELNLSSLELGDSALYFCASSALQGAGDTQYFGPGTRLTVL.

The V and J genes are TRBV5-5 and TRBJ2-7, with 7 positions matching TRBD2. The ends lost 7 bases at V and 2 bases at J; junction bases unmatched: 9. The CDR3 loop spans 14 amino acids. Per germline, CDR1 SGHKS and CDR2 YYEKEE (reference sequence). CDR3 region: CASAMIAGAYEQYF. The CDR3 DNA is TGTGCCAGCGCCATGATCGCGGGGGCCTACGAGCAGTACTTC.

The chain combines TRBV11-2 with TRBJ2-5; 14 bases map to TRBD2. The germline V gene has CDR1 SGHAT and CDR2 FQNNGV. The CDR3 is made up of 16 amino acids. V dropped 2 bases and J dropped 7; count of bases not matched to a gene: 6. The CDR3: CASSLRLAGGPGTQYF. The CDR3 DNA reads as TGTGCCAGCAGCTTAAGACTAGCGGGAGGGCCCGGGACCCAGTACTTC.

The gene calls are TRBV2 and TRBJ2-3; 8 bases fit TRBD2. Germline V gene lookup returns CDR1 SNHLY and CDR2 FYNNEI. V shed 10 bases, J shed 8 bases, and the junction held 14 bases outside the gene matches. This CDR3 region has 14 residues. DNA for the CDR3: TGTGCCATCGCCACTACGCACGGGGGGGGTACGCAGTATTTT. The encoded protein is CAIATTHGGGTQYF. Using reference TRBV2 and TRBJ2-3 for the parts outside the CDR3, the full variable domain is EPEVTQTPSHQVTQMGQEVILRCVPISNHLYFYWYRQILGQKVEFLVSFYNNEISEKSEIFDDQFSVERPDGSNFTLKIRSTKLEDSAMYFCAIATTHGGGTQYFGPGTRLTVL.

This clonotype was counted many times. This chain uses TRBV20-1 with TRBJ2-1, with D possibly being TRBD2 (6 bases). This CDR3 spans 15 amino acids. CDR1 and CDR2 from the germline V gene are DFQATT and SNEGSKA (reference sequence). V was pared by 5 bases and J by 0 bases, with 14 bases between. The DNA of the CDR3 is TGCAGTGCTGGGCATAGCGGAGACTCCTACAATGAGCAGTTCTTC. Amino acids: CSAGHSGDSYNEQFF.